This entry lists 27 T cell receptor beta chains sequenced from one sample in a study of blood T cell repertoires in COVID-19. Clones were read by immunoSEQ multiplex PCR, and TCRdb kept only the in-frame ones, dropping some. The data hold about 210,000 clones, with around 86% observed a single time. Sequencing used PBMCs or T cells enriched from blood (not recorded which). Every receptor here comes from a woman in her forties or fifties with acute COVID-19.

The chain recombines TRBV2 with TRBJ2-7; D gene unclear. This CDR3 has 14 residues. V dropped 3 bases and J dropped 5 bases, with 14 bases sitting between them. Germline V gene lookup returns CDR1 SNHLY and CDR2 FYNNEI. CDR3 sequence (DNA): TGTGCCAGCAGTGAGTACGGTTGGTCCAACGAGCAGTACTTC. It codes for CASSEYGWSNEQYF. Supplemented by reference TRBV2 and TRBJ2-7, the full variable domain reads EPEVTQTPSHQVTQMGQEVILRCVPISNHLYFYWYRQILGQKVEFLVSFYNNEISEKSEIFDDQFSVERPDGSNFTLKIRSTKLEDSAMYFCASSEYGWSNEQYFGPGTRLTVT.

The genes are TRBV5-1 and TRBJ2-1; D is possibly TRBD2 (5 bases). There are 15 residues in the CDR3. The V and J ends lost 6 bases and 0 bases respectively, with 13 bases between them. Per germline, CDR1 SGHRS and CDR2 YFSETQ. CDR3 in amino acids: CASKTSGSSYNEQFF. The CDR3 DNA follows: TGCGCCAGCAAGACGAGCGGAAGCTCCTACAATGAGCAGTTCTTC. Complete variable domain (other parts from reference TRBV5-1 and TRBJ2-1): KAGVTQTPRYLIKTRGQQVTLSCSPISGHRSVSWYQQTPGQGLQFLFEYFSETQRNKGNFPGRFSGRQFSNSRSEMNVSTLELGDSALYLCASKTSGSSYNEQFFGPGTRLTVL.

The rearrangement links TRBV7-9 to TRBJ1-1; tentative D call: TRBD1 (5 bases). Per germline, CDR1 SEHNR and CDR2 FQNEAQ (reference sequence). V was shortened by 5 bases and J by 8 bases, with 15 bases between the two germline ends. The CDR3 loop spans 13 amino acids. The CDR3 is CASSVSGLTEAFF. CDR3 sequence (DNA): TGTGCCAGCAGCGTATCAGGGTTAACGGAAGCTTTCTTT.

V gene TRBV7-9 combines with J gene TRBJ1-1; D remains unclear. The CDR3 has 11 residues. V was pared by 6 bases and J by 7 bases, with 9 bases between. Germline loops: CDR1 SEHNR, CDR2 FQNEAQ (reference sequence). CDR3 loop: CASSVGVEAFF. The CDR3 nucleotides are TGTGCCAGCAGTGTCGGGGTTGAAGCTTTCTTT.

In its sample, this clone was seen once. The rearrangement links TRBV2 to TRBJ1-5, with D hard to call. This CDR3 has 13 residues. Germline loops: CDR1 SNHLY, CDR2 FYNNEI. Trimming pared 6 bases from V and 4 bases from J, leaving 10 bases between. The CDR3 nucleotides are TGTGCCAGCAGCCCTCAGGCTAATCAGCCCCAGCATTTT. Translation: CASSPQANQPQHF.

CDR3 region: CASSDEFYGELFF. The CDR3 DNA is TGTGCCAGCAGTGATGAGTTTTACGGGGAGCTGTTTTTT. This rearrangement joins TRBV6-4 to TRBJ2-2, with D unclear. V shed 3 bases and J shed 7 bases, with 9 bases lying between them. The CDR3 is made up of 13 amino acids. Germline lookup yields CDR1 MRHNA and CDR2 SNTAGT.

V and J are TRBV28 and TRBJ2-1; 10 nucleotides line up with TRBD2. The junction had 15 bases not matched to a gene; V was cut back by 10 bases and J by 9 bases. Looked up from germline, CDR1 is MDHEN and CDR2 is SYDVKM. The CDR3 totals 15 residues. The CDR3 loop reads CATSESGGAGFEQFF. For the CDR3, the DNA is TGTGCCACAAGCGAGAGCGGGGGGGCCGGGTTTGAGCAGTTCTTC.

This rearrangement joins TRBV7-2 to TRBJ2-7; TRBD2 matches 9 bases. V lost 5 bases, J lost 1 base, and 3 bases stayed unmatched. This CDR3 contains 14 residues. Germline CDR1 reads SGHTA; CDR2 reads FQGNSA. The CDR3: CASSMTSGSYEQYF. The CDR3 coding sequence is TGTGCCAGCAGCATGACTAGCGGATCCTACGAGCAGTACTTC.

The V and J genes are TRBV30 and TRBJ1-5; D is unresolved. Germline V gene sequence: CDR1 GTSNPN, CDR2 SVGIG (reference sequence). CDR3 length equals 15 residues. V lost 0 bases, J lost 1 base, and 10 bases lay in between. CDR3 region: CAWSVAGMSNQPQHF. The CDR3 DNA reads as TGTGCCTGGAGTGTAGCGGGGATGAGCAATCAGCCCCAGCATTTT.

The chain carries TRBV11-2 and TRBJ2-7, with D possibly being TRBD2 (6 bases). The CDR3 runs to 15 residues. The V gene's germline CDR1 is SGHAT and CDR2 FQNNGV. Trimming pared 3 bases from V and 0 bases from J, leaving 12 bases between. CDR3 protein: CASSLNTGVSYEQYF. CDR3 bases: TGTGCCAGCAGCTTGAATACGGGGGTCTCCTACGAGCAGTACTTC.

V usage is TRBV3-1 (or the pseudogene TRBV3-2) and J usage is TRBJ2-3; 8 bases agree with TRBD2. From germline, CDR1 is LGHDT and CDR2 YNNKEL (reference sequence). The CDR3 runs 20 residues. The V and J ends lost 1 base and 0 bases, in that order; junction bases with no gene match: 15. The CDR3 reads CASSQGQGSGSWGSTDTQYF. The CDR3 region has the DNA TGTGCCAGCAGCCAAGGGCAGGGCAGCGGGAGTTGGGGTAGCACAGATACGCAGTATTTT.

The chain joins TRBV5-6 to TRBJ1-1, with 8 bases matching TRBD1. Trimming removed 0 bases from V and 0 bases from J; junction bases left unmatched: 4. The CDR3 loop spans 16 amino acids. Per germline, CDR1 SGHDT and CDR2 YYEEEE. The CDR3 region is CASSLGQGRMNTEAFF. CDR3 coding DNA: TGTGCCAGCAGCTTGGGACAGGGGAGGATGAACACTGAAGCTTTCTTT.

The chain employs TRBV27 and TRBJ1-4; TRBD1 aligns across 8 bases. The CDR3 loop spans 14 amino acids. The J segment lost 7 bases and the V segment lost 5 bases, leaving 6 bases of the junction unmatched. Germline assignment: CDR1 MNHEY and CDR2 SMNVEV (reference sequence). The CDR3 region has the DNA TGTGCCAGCAGTCCCCAGGGGGCGTTTGAAAAACTGTTTTTT. It codes for CASSPQGAFEKLFF.

The chain recombines TRBV30 with TRBJ2-1; D is uncertain. Trimming pared 6 bases from V and 4 bases from J, leaving 13 bases between. The CDR3 runs 13 residues. The germline V gene has CDR1 GTSNPN and CDR2 SVGIG (reference sequence). The CDR3: CACRLAAYNEQFF. DNA of the CDR3: TGTGCCTGTAGACTCGCGGCGTACAATGAGCAGTTCTTC. Combining the CDR3 with reference TRBV30 and TRBJ2-1 gives the whole variable domain SQTIHQWPATLVQPVGSPLSLECTVEGTSNPNLYWYRQAAGRGLQLLFYSVGIGQISSEVPQNLSASRPQDRQFILSSKKLLLSDSGFYLCACRLAAYNEQFFGPGTRLTVL.

V usage is TRBV7-9 and J usage is TRBJ2-7; 7 bases agree with TRBD2. The CDR3 covers 14 residues. The ends lost 0 bases at V and 3 bases at J; junction bases unmatched: 2. Germline loops: CDR1 SEHNR, CDR2 FQNEAQ (reference sequence). Written as DNA, the CDR3 is TGTGCCAGCAGCTTAGCGGGAGGGGTCTACGAGCAGTACTTC. Protein sequence: CASSLAGGVYEQYF.

The sample holds many counts of this clone. This sequence joins TRBV27 and TRBJ1-4; 9 nucleotides line up with TRBD1. CDR1 and CDR2 (germline): MNHEY, SMNVEV (reference sequence). The V segment lost 5 bases and the J segment 7 bases; nucleotides outside the gene matches: 5. The CDR3 totals 14 residues. In DNA form, the CDR3 reads TGTGCCAGCAGTACCAGGACAGGGGTTGAAAAACTGTTTTTT. Amino acid sequence: CASSTRTGVEKLFF.

The gene calls are TRBV9 and TRBJ2-3, with D possibly being TRBD1 (6 bases). The V end lost 2 bases, the J end lost 2 bases, and 9 bases lay between the germline ends. Germline CDR1 and CDR2: SGDLS and YYNGEE. This CDR3 has 14 amino acids. This chain's CDR3 is CASSVGTYTDTQYF. DNA of the CDR3: TGTGCCAGCAGCGTCGGGACATACACAGATACGCAGTATTTT.

The gene calls are TRBV7-9 and TRBJ2-7, with a possible D match to TRBD2 (6 bases). The CDR3 totals 14 residues. Germline CDR1 SEHNR, CDR2 FQNEAQ (reference sequence). V was pared by 3 bases and J by 4 bases, with 13 bases between. CDR3 bases: TGTGCCAGCAGCTTTGGAGGGCAGGTGTACGAGCAGTACTTC. This gives the protein CASSFGGQVYEQYF.

This clone turned up a few times. The V gene is TRBV7-2, the J gene TRBJ2-5, with TRBD2 matching over 10 bases. Trimming removed 1 base from V and 2 bases from J; junction bases left unmatched: 4. Germline lookup yields CDR1 SGHTA and CDR2 FQGNSA. The length of the CDR3 is 16 residues. The CDR3 bases are TGTGCCAGCAGCTTAGATCTAGCGGGGGAGCAAGAGACCCAGTACTTC. Encoded protein: CASSLDLAGEQETQYF.

The V and J genes are TRBV11-1 and TRBJ1-2; D may be TRBD1 (5 bases). The V and J ends lost 1 base and 7 bases respectively, with 19 bases between them. CDR1 is SGHAT, CDR2 FQDESV, per germline (reference sequence). The CDR3 has 16 amino acids. The CDR3 region is CASSLDDGAFRLGYTF. The CDR3, as DNA: TGTGCCAGCAGCTTAGACGATGGGGCGTTTCGGCTTGGCTACACCTTC.

The rearrangement links TRBV5-1 to TRBJ2-6, with D tentatively TRBD1 (5 bases). The V end was cut by 0 bases, the J end by 1 base, with 11 bases between. The CDR3 consists of 17 residues. The germline CDR1 and CDR2 sequences are SGHRS and YFSETQ. CDR3: CASSLGQLLSGANVLTF. The CDR3 DNA follows: TGCGCCAGCAGCTTGGGACAGCTTCTATCTGGGGCCAACGTCCTGACTTTC.

The chain links TRBV4-3 to TRBJ1-1, with D possibly being TRBD1 (6 bases). The CDR3 has 15 residues. The germline V gene has CDR1 LGHNA and CDR2 YSLEER. Trimming took 4 bases from V and 1 from J, leaving 13 bases between them. The CDR3 loop reads CASSPQPTGNTEAFF. The CDR3 DNA reads TGCGCCAGCAGCCCCCAACCGACAGGGAACACTGAAGCTTTCTTT.

The CDR3 coding sequence is TGTGCCAGCACCATGACTGGATCCTTCTCCTACAATGAGCAGTTCTTC. It translates to CASTMTGSFSYNEQFF. The chain uses TRBV5-8 and TRBJ2-1; D is ambiguous. This CDR3 is 16 amino acids long. Germline V gene sequence: CDR1 SGHTS, CDR2 YDEGEE. Trimming shortened V by 6 bases and J by 0 bases, and 16 bases separated the two germline ends.

The rearrangement uses TRBV4-3 and TRBJ1-4; 7 nucleotides match TRBD1. This CDR3 spans 15 amino acids. Trimming at V came to 3 bases and at J to 8 bases, leaving 9 bases not matched to a gene. Germline V gene sequence: CDR1 LGHNA, CDR2 YSLEER. DNA for the CDR3: TGCGCCAGCAGCCATGCACAGGGGAGTCAGGAAAAACTGTTTTTT. The encoded protein is CASSHAQGSQEKLFF.

This clone was seen only a few times. The chain couples TRBV25-1 to TRBJ2-2, with D tentatively TRBD1 (6 bases). Trimming stripped 6 bases from V and 7 bases from J, with 15 bases between. The CDR3 sequence is 14 residues long. Germline values: CDR1 MGHDK, CDR2 SYGVNS. This CDR3 is CASRTRGLIGELFF. As DNA, the CDR3 is TGTGCCAGCAGGACCAGGGGTTTAATCGGGGAGCTGTTTTTT.

This chain connects TRBV10-3 to TRBJ2-5; 13 bases are shared with TRBD2. CDR3 length equals 16 residues. Germline V gene lookup returns CDR1 ENHRY and CDR2 SYGVKD. Germline trimming cut 3 bases from V and 4 bases from J; bases unmatched to any gene: 5. The CDR3 region is CAISDGTSGIGETQYF. In DNA form, the CDR3 reads TGTGCCATCAGTGACGGGACTAGCGGGATAGGAGAGACCCAGTACTTC.

This sequence joins TRBV7-2 and TRBJ2-2; no clear D gene. Trimming pared 3 bases from V and 1 base from J, leaving 6 bases between. CDR1 is SGHTA, CDR2 FQGNSA, per germline. This CDR3 has 14 residues. The CDR3 loop reads CASSFSRNTGELFF. The CDR3 nucleotides are TGTGCCAGCAGCTTTTCTCGGAACACCGGGGAGCTGTTTTTT.